This T cell receptor beta chain was identified in a study of early T cells in non-severe SARS-CoV-2 infection (dated by TCRdb to about 2021). Context from the whole study: TCR sequencing used bulk RNA from unsorted whole blood, so alpha and beta chains could not be paired.

The V and J ends are trimmed by 4 bases and 5 bases, leaving 14 bases between them. Reading the germline V gene gives CDR1 MNHEY and CDR2 SVGEGT. Counted from cysteine to phenylalanine, this CDR3 has 14 amino acids. The retained sequence is limited to the CDR3, 42 bases, with the frame set at the first base. On the study overall, not on this receptor specifically: VDJdb matching was skewed toward anti-spike CD8 responses and likely underestimated virus-specific expansions, missing private and CD4 specificities.

On this clonotype itself: The antigen this receptor binds is unknown. No qualities accompany the bases; no much larger clone lies one base away.

The method was 5' RACE. Sequencer: NextSeq 500. To correct for sequencing error and PCR bias, the TCR library protocol tagged individual cDNA molecules with unique molecular identifiers. Both TCR alpha and beta chains were sequenced, and tight co-correlation was observed between alpha and beta sequence abundances in each sample. For the original study's pipeline: Decombinator V4 was used to perform V gene, J gene and CDR3 annotation of TCR sequences. Expanded TCRs were defined as changing significantly between any two time points under a Poisson model with p below 0.0001. TCR abundances were normalised to the total number of TCRs sequenced per sample and expressed as counts per million. MAIT TCRs were defined by TRAV1-2 paired with TRAJ12, TRAJ20 or TRAJ33, and iNKT TCRs by TRAV10 paired with TRAJ18. VDJdb, accessed on 1 November 2021, was searched for TCRs annotated for CMV, EBV and SARS-CoV-2, and TCRs annotated for more than one antigen were excluded. Through fastp at Q25 and MiXCR, TCRdb rebuilt clones from the public reads, retaining in-frame beta chains. One record per CDR3 amino acid sequence lists the most common genes and DNA. None of the V and J calls come from the authors' own analysis; TCRdb made them. The sample data list fewer than 50,000 distinct CDR3 sequences, and 9.5% to 15% of these were observed just once. The leading ten clones occupy approximately 15% of the sample.

A case-control design nested within a healthcare worker cohort in London, UK, was used, with weekly nasopharyngeal swab PCR tests and blood sampling performed. Healthcare workers were enrolled in the week of the UK lockdown, from 23 to 31 March 2020, and were followed every week for up to 16 weeks. The chain links TRBV6-2 or TRBV6-3 with TRBJ1-1; a weak D assignment points to TRBD1 (6 bases agree). Sequenced: whole blood. This TCR derives from an adult who was a healthcare worker with PCR-confirmed SARS-CoV-2 infection or an uninfected control (not recorded which). Read as DNA, the sequence is TGTGCCAGCAGTTTGCCCAGGGGAAGAACTGAAGCTTTCTTT. This encodes CASSLPRGRTEAFF.